This T cell receptor (beta chain) was captured in a study of blood T cell repertoires in COVID-19. Overall study context: Whether acute or convalescent, the COVID-19 samples came from the United States, Italy and Spain. Sources were T cells, B-cell-depleted T cells, or PBMCs; the material itself was cDNA or gDNA.

Some clones are missing from TCRdb's copy, which holds only in-frame ones; the method was immunoSEQ multiplex PCR. The profile shows some 460,000 clones, 70% to 90% of them singletons. Germline loops: CDR1 SGHTA, CDR2 FQGTGA. V was pared by 2 bases and J by 8 bases, with 5 bases of the junction left unmatched. This CDR3 has 14 amino acids. Recruitment covered about 25 US areas and drew participants whose ages spanned about 18 to 90 years. Participants had their cohort set by participant-reported clinical history. The clonotype originates from a woman aged 18 to 35 with acute COVID-19. This chain uses TRBV7-3 with TRBJ2-1; TRBD1 matches 8 bases. Sequencing used PBMCs or T cells enriched from blood (not recorded which). CDR3 in amino acids: CASSLGQGADEQFF. CDR3 coding DNA: TGTGCCAGCAGCTTAGGCCAGGGGGCTGATGAGCAGTTCTTC.